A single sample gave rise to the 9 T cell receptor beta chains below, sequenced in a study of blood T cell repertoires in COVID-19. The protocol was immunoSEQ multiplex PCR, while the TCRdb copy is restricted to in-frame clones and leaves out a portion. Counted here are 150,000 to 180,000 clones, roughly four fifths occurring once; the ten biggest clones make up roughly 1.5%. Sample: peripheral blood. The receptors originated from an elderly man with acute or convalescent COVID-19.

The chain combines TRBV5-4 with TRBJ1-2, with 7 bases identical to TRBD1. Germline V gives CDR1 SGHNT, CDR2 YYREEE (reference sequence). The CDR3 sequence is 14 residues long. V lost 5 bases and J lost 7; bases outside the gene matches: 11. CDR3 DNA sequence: TGTGCCAGCAGTCAGACAGGGCCCCAGGGTGGCTACACCTTC. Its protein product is CASSQTGPQGGYTF.

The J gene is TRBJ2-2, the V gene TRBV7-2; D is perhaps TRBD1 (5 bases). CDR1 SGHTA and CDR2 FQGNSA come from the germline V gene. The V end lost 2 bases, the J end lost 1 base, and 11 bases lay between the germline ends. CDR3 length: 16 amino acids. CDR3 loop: CASSLRGQRNTGELFF. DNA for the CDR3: TGTGCCAGCAGCTTAAGGGGCCAGCGGAACACCGGGGAGCTGTTTTTT.

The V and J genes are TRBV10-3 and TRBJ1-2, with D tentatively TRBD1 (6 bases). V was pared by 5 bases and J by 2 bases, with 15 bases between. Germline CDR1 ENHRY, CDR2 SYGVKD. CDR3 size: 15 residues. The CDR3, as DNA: TGTGCCATCAGTCCATACAGGGCGGCCAACTATGGCTACACCTTC. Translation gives CAISPYRAANYGYTF.

The CDR3 coding sequence is TGTGCCAGCAGTTACTCGGTGAGGTCGTTATCAGAGACCCAGTACTTC. Amino acids: CASSYSVRSLSETQYF. The rearrangement uses TRBV6-5 and TRBJ2-5; D gene ambiguous. Deletions cut 0 bases from V and 4 bases from J, with 15 bases between. Germline-derived CDR1 and CDR2 are MNHEY and SVGAGI. This CDR3 comprises 16 residues.

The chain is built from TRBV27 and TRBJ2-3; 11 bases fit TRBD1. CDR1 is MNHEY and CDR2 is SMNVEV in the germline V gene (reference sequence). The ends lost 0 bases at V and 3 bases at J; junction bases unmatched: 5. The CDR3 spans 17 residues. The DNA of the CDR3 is TGTGCCAGCAGTTTATCGCGGACAGGGGGCTGGACAGATACGCAGTATTTT. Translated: CASSLSRTGGWTDTQYF.

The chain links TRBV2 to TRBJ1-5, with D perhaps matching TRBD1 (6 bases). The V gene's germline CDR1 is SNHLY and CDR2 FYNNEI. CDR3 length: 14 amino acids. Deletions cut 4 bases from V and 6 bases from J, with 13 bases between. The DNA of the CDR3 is TGTGCCAGCAGTGGAAACAGGGTCCCTCAGCCCCAGCATTTT. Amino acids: CASSGNRVPQPQHF. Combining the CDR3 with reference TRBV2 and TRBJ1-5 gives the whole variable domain EPEVTQTPSHQVTQMGQEVILRCVPISNHLYFYWYRQILGQKVEFLVSFYNNEISEKSEIFDDQFSVERPDGSNFTLKIRSTKLEDSAMYFCASSGNRVPQPQHFGDGTRLSIL.

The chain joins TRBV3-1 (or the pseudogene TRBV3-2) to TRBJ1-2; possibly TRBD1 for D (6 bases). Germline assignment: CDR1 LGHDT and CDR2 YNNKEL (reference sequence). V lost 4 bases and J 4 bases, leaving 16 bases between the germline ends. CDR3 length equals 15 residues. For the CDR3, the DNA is TGTGCCAGCAGCCCCGACAGGAACCCCACCTATGGCTACACCTTC. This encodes CASSPDRNPTYGYTF.

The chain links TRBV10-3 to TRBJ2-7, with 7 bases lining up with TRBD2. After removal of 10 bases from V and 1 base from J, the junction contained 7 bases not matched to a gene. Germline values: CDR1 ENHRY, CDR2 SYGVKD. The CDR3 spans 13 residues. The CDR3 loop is CATDAGESYEQYF. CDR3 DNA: TGTGCCACTGATGCGGGGGAGTCCTACGAGCAGTACTTC.

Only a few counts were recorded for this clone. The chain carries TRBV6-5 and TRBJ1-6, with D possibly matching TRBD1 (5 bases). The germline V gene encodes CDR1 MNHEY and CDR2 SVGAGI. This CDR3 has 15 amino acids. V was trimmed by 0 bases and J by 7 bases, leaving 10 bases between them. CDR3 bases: TGTGCCAGCAGTTACTCCCACAGGCAAAATTCACCCCTCCACTTT. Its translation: CASSYSHRQNSPLHF.